Presented here are 11 T cell receptor beta chains from one specimen sequenced in a study of CD8 T cells in ankylosing spondylitis. For these TCRs, the target antigens are not known. General study points: Seemingly distinctive of ankylosing spondylitis blood was a TCR beta motif formed by eight highly homologous variants.

Using its own MiXCR run on the 5' RACE reads, TCRdb lists one record per CDR3 protein. The repertoire holds hundreds of thousands of distinct CDR3 sequences, with 10% to 15% as singletons. The sequenced sample consisted of blood, either unsorted or a sorted T cell fraction (not recorded which). The receptor source for this set is a male donor with ankylosing spondylitis.

This clonotype was seen a handful of times. The V gene is TRBV5-1, the J gene TRBJ2-6; 8 positions agree with TRBD1. CDR1 SGHRS and CDR2 YFSETQ come from the germline V gene. The CDR3 has 19 amino acids. V lost 0 bases and J lost 0; bases outside the gene matches: 8. As DNA, the CDR3 is TGCGCCAGCAGCTTGGGCATAGGGACAGGTAGCTCTGGGGCCAACGTCCTGACTTTC. It encodes CASSLGIGTGSSGANVLTF.

The CDR3 DNA is TGTGCCAGTCAGCGGGGGAACACAGATACGCAGTATTTT. It yields the protein CASQRGNTDTQYF. The rearrangement joins TRBV9 to TRBJ2-3; 8 nucleotides line up with TRBD2. This CDR3 is 13 amino acids long. V lost 8 bases to trimming and J lost 2 bases; unmatched junction nucleotides: 4. The V gene's germline CDR1 is SGDLS and CDR2 YYNGEE.

In its sample, this clonotype was seen many times. This chain links TRBV20-1 with TRBJ2-7, with 11 nucleotides matching TRBD1. V shed 1 base, J shed 2 bases, and the junction held 10 bases outside the gene matches. Germline CDR1 and CDR2: DFQATT and SNEGSKA (reference sequence). This CDR3 has 17 amino acids. The CDR3 loop reads CSARVRDRDRGAYEQYF. As DNA, the CDR3 is TGCAGTGCTAGAGTCCGTGACCGGGACAGGGGGGCCTACGAGCAGTACTTC.

The chain carries TRBV29-1 and TRBJ1-1, with a weak D call TRBD1 (5 bases). The V and J ends lost 5 bases and 1 base respectively, with 20 bases between them. This CDR3 has 16 residues. Germline CDR1 SQVTM, CDR2 ANQGSEA. For the CDR3, the DNA is TGCAGCGTTTCCACCCGGGGACCTACACCGAACACTGAAGCTTTCTTT. Protein product: CSVSTRGPTPNTEAFF.

This clonotype was detected only a few times. The CDR3 DNA sequence: TGTGCCATCAGTGTGCGGGAGAGGTCCTACGAGCAGTACTTC. Translated: CAISVRERSYEQYF. The J gene is TRBJ2-7, the V gene TRBV10-3, with 7 positions matching TRBD2. V lost 4 bases, J lost 1 base, and 4 bases stayed unmatched. The CDR3 totals 14 residues. Germline V gene lookup returns CDR1 ENHRY and CDR2 SYGVKD.

This clonotype has a handful of counts. This chain connects TRBV4-3 to TRBJ1-4; D gene unclear. The V gene lost 5 bases and the J gene lost 0 bases, with 10 bases spanning the gap. Germline loops: CDR1 LGHNA, CDR2 YSLEER. There are 15 residues in the CDR3. The CDR3 DNA follows: TGCGCCAGCAGCGTTACACTTACAACTAATGAAAAACTGTTTTTT. Encoded protein: CASSVTLTTNEKLFF.

A few counts support this clonotype. The rearrangement joins TRBV4-3 to TRBJ1-1; the D is unclear. Germline V gives CDR1 LGHNA, CDR2 YSLEER. This CDR3 has 13 residues. V was shortened by 2 bases and J by 8 bases, with 12 bases between the two germline ends. CDR3 nucleotides: TGCGCCAGCAGCCAACGTCCGGACTGGGAAGCTTTCTTT. Protein sequence: CASSQRPDWEAFF.

This clonotype showed up many times. The chain is built from TRBV12-3 or TRBV12-4 and TRBJ2-7, with D uncertain. The CDR3 totals 11 residues. The ends were cut back, 4 bases at V and 5 bases at J, with 6 bases in the middle. CDR3 bases: TGTGCCAGCAGTTCGTACCACGAGCAGTACTTC. It encodes CASSSYHEQYF.

The sample holds many counts of this clonotype. J is TRBJ1-4 and V is TRBV6-5, with unresolved D. The CDR3 loop spans 14 amino acids. V lost 2 bases and J 0 bases, leaving 4 bases between the germline ends. Per the germline V gene, CDR1 is MNHEY and CDR2 is SVGAGI. The CDR3 coding sequence is TGTGCCAGCAGTTACCGTGCAACTAATGAAAAACTGTTTTTT. It is translated as CASSYRATNEKLFF.

Ten or more counts support this clonotype. V usage is TRBV5-6 and J usage is TRBJ2-7; no definite D call. Germline CDR1 reads SGHDT; CDR2 reads YYEEEE. The CDR3 length is 12 residues. V was pared by 2 bases and J by 4 bases, with 7 bases between. CDR3 residues: CASSFNLYEQYF. CDR3 coding DNA: TGTGCCAGCAGCTTCAACCTTTACGAGCAGTACTTC. Full variable domain (missing parts from reference TRBV5-6 and TRBJ2-7): DAGVTQSPTHLIKTRGQQVTLRCSPKSGHDTVSWYQQALGQGPQFIFQYYEEEERQRGNFPDRFSGHQFPNYSSELNVNALLLGDSALYLCASSFNLYEQYFGPGTRLTVT.

This rearrangement joins TRBV6-2 or TRBV6-3 to TRBJ2-7; 9 bases map to TRBD2. V lost 6 bases to trimming and J lost 0 bases; unmatched junction nucleotides: 21. This CDR3 is built from 20 residues. CDR1 and CDR2 (germline): MNHEY, SVGEGT. CDR3 nucleotides: TGTGCCAGCAGCTACCCGACAGGGCGAACTAGCGGGCCGAGCTCCTACGAGCAGTACTTC. Protein product: CASSYPTGRTSGPSSYEQYF.